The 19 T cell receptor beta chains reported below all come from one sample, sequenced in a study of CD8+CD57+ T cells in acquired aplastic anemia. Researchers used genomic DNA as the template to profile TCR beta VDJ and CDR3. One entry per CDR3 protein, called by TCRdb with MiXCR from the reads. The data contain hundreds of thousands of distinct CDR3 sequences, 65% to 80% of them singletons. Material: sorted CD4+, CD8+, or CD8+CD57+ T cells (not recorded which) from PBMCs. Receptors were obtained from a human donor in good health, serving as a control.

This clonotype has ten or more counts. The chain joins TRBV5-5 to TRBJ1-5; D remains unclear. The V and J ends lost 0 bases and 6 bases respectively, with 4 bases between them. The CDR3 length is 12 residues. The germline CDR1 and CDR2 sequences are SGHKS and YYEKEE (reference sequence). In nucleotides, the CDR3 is TGTGCCAGCAGCTTGGATGCTCAGCCCCAGCATTTT. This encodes CASSLDAQPQHF.

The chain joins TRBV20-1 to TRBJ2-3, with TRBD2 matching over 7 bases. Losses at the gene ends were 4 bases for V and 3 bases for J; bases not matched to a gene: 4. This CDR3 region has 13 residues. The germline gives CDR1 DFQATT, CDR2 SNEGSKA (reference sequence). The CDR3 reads CSAILADTDTQYF. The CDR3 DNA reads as TGCAGTGCTATTCTAGCGGATACAGATACGCAGTATTTT.

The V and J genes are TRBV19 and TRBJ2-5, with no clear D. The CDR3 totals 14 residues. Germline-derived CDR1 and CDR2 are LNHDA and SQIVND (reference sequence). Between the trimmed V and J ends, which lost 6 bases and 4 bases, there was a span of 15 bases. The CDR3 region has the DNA TGTGCCAGTAGCCTAACAGTAGACCTAGAGACCCAGTACTTC. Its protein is CASSLTVDLETQYF.

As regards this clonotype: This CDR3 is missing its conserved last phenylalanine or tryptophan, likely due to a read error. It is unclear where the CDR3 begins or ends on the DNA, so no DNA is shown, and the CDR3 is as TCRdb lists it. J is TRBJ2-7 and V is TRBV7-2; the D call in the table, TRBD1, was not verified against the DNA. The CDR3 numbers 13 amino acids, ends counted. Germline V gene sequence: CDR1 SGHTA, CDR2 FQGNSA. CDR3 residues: CASTDGGGFSPSI.

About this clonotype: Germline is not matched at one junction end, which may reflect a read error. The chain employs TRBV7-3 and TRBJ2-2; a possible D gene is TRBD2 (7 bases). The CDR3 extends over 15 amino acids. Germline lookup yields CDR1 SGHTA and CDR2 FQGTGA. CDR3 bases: TGTGCCAGCACCCCTGGGGGGGGGGGCGCCGGGGAGATGTTTTTT. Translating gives CASTPGGGGAGEMFF. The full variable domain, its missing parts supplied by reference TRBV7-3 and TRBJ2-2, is GAGVSQTPSNKVTEKGKYVELRCDPISGHTALYWYRQSLGQGPEFLIYFQGTGAADDSGLPNDRFFAVRPEGSVSTLKIQRTERGDSAVYLCASTPGGGGAGEMFFGEGSRLTVL.

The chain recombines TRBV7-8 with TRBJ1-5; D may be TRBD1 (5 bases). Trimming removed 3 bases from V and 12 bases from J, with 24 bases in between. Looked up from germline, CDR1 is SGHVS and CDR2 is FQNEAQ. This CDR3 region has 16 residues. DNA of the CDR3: TGTGCCAGCAGCTTCCCCCCGGCAGGGACCAAGCACAACCAGCATTTT. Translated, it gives CASSFPPAGTKHNQHF.

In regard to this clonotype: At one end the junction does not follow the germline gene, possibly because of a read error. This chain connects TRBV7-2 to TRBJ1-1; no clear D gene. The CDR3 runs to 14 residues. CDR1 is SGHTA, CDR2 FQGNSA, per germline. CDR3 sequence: CASSLAVASTEAFF. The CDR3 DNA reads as TGTGCCAGCAGCCTAGCCGTGGCAAGCACTGAAGCTTTCTTT.

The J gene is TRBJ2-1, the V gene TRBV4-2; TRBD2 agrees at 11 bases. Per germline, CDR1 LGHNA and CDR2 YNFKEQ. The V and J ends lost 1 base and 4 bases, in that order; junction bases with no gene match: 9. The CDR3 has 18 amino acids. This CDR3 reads CASSQVLAGGNIYNEQFF. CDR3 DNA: TGTGCCAGCAGCCAAGTGCTAGCGGGGGGAAATATTTACAATGAGCAGTTCTTC.

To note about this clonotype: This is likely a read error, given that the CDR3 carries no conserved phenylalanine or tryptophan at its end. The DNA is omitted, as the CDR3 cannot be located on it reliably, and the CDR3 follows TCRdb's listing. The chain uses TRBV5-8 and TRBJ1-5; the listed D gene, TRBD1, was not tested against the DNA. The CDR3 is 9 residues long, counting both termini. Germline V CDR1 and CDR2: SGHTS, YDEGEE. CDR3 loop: CASSKSQGA.

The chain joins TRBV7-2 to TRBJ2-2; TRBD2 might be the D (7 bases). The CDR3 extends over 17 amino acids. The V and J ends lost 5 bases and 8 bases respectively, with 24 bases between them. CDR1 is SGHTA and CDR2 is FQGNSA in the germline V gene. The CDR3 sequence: CASSGSHGGPAEGELFF. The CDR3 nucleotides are TGTGCCAGCAGCGGGTCTCACGGGGGGCCAGCCGAGGGGGAGCTGTTTTTT. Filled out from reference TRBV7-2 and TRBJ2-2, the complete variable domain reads GAGVSQSPSNKVTEKGKDVELRCDPISGHTALYWYRQSLGQGLEFLIYFQGNSAPDKSGLPSDRFSAERTGGSVSTLTIQRTQQEDSAVYLCASSGSHGGPAEGELFFGEGSRLTVL.

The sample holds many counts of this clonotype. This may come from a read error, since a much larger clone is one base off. CDR3 bases: TGCGGTGCTAACAATCCACCCCTCCACTTT. This encodes CGANNPPLHF. The chain has TRBV20-1 and TRBJ1-6; D ambiguous. Germline CDR1 is DFQATT and CDR2 is SNEGSKA (reference sequence). This CDR3 is 10 amino acids long.

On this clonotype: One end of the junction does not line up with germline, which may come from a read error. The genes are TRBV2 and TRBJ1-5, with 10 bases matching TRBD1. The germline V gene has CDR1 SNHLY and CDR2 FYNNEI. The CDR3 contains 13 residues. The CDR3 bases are TGTGCCAGCAGTCGGGACAGGGGCAAGCCCCAGCACTTT. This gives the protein CASSRDRGKPQHF.

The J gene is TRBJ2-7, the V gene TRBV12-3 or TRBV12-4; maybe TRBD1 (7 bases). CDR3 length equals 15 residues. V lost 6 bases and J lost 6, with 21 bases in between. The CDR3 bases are TGTGCCAGCAGCCAGGGGGAGGCGGTGGTGGGCGAGCAGTACTTC. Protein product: CASSQGEAVVGEQYF.

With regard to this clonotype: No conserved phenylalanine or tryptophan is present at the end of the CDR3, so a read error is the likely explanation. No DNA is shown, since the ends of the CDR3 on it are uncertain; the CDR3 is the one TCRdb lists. CDR3 sequence: CASSFAVNEEPQY. The chain recombines TRBV7-2 with TRBJ2-1; no check of the table's D call, TRBD1, against the DNA was made. From its first to its last residue, the CDR3 has 13 amino acids. Looked up from germline, CDR1 is SGHTA and CDR2 is FQGNSA.

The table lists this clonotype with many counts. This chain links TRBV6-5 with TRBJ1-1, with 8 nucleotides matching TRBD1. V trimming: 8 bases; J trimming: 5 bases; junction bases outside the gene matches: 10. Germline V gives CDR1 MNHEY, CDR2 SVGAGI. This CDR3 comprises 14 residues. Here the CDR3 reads CASSPSRGQTEAFF. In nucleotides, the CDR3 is TGTGCCAGCTCCCCCTCCAGGGGGCAAACTGAAGCTTTCTTT.

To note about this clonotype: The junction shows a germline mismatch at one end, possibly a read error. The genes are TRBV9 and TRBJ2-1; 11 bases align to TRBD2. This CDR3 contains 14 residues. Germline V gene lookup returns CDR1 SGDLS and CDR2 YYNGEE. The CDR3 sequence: CASSLAGGDYGYIF. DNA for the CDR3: TGTGCCAGCAGCTTAGCGGGGGGGGACTATGGCTACATCTTC.

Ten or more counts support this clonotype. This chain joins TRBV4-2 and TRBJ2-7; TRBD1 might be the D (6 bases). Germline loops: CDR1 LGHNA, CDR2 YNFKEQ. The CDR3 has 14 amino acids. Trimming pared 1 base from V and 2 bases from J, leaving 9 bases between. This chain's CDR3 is CASSQGGQTYEQYF. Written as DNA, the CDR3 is TGTGCCAGCAGCCAAGGGGGGCAGACCTACGAGCAGTACTTC.

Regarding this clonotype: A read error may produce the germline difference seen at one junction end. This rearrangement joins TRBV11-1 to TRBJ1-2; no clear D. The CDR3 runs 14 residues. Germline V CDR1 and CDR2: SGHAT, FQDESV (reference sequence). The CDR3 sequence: CASSSSKGNYGYTF. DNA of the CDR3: TGCGCCAGCAGCTCAAGTAAAGGGAACTATGGCTACACCTTC.

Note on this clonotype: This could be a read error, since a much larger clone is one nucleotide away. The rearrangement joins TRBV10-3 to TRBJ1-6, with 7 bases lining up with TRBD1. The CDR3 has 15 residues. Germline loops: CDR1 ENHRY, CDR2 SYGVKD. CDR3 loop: CAAETGSSYNPPLHF. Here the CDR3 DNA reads TGTGCCGCGGAGACAGGGAGCTCCTATAATCCACCCCTCCACTTT.